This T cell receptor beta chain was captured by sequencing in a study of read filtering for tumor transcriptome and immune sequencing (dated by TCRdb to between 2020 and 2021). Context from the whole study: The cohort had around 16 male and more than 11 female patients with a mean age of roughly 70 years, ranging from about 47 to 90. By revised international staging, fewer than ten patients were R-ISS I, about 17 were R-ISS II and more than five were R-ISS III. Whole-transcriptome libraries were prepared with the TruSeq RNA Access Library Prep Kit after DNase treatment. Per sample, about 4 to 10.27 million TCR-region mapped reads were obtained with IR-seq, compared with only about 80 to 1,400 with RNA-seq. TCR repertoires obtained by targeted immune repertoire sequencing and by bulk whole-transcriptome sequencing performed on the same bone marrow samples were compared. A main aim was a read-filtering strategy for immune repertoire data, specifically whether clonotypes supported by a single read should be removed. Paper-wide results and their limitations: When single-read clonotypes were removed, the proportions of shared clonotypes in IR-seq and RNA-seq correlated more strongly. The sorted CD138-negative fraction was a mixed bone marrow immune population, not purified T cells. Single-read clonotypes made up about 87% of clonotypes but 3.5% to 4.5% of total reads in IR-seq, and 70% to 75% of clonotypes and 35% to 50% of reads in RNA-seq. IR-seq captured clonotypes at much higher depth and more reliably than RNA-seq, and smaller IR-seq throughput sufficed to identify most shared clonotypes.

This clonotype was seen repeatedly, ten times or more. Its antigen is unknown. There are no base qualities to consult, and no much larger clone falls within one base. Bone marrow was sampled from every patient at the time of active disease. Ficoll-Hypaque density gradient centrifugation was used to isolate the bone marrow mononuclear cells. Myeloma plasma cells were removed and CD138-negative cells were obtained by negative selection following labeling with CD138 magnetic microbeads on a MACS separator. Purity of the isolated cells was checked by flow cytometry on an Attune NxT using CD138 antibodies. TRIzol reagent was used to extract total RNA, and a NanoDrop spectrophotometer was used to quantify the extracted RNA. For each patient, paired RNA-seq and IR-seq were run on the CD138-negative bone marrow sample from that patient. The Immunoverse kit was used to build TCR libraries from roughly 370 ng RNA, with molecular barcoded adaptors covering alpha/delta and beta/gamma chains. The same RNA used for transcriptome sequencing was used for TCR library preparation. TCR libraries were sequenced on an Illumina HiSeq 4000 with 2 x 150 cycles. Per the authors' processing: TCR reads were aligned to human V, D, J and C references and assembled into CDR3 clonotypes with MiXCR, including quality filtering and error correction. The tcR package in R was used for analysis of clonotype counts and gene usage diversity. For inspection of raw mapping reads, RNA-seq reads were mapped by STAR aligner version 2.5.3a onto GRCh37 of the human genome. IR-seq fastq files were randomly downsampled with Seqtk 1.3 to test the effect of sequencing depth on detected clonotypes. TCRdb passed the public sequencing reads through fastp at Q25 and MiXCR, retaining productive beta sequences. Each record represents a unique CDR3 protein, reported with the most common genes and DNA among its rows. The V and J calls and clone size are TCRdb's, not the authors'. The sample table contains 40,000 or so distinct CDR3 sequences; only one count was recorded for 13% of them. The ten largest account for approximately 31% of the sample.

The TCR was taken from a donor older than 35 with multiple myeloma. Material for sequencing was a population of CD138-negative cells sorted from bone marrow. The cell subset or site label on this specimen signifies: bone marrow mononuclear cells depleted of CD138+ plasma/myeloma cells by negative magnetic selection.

The CDR3 in this case is CASSSPAGGIGEQFF. The sequenced DNA is TGTGCCAGCAGTTCCCCAGCGGGAGGGATAGGTGAGCAGTTCTTC. The chain was built from TRBV27 and TRBJ2-1; 10 bases in between match TRBD2. Trimming accounts for 4 bases at V and 9 bases at J, while the number of junction bases matched to no gene is 9. The CDR3 runs 15 residues from the cysteine to the phenylalanine. Left in the record is the CDR3 DNA by itself, 45 bases read in frame from the first base. CDR1 and CDR2, looked up from the germline V gene (reference sequence), are MNHEY and SMNVEV.